Presented here are 4 T cell receptor beta chains from one specimen sequenced in a study of blood T cell repertoires in COVID-19. The method was immunoSEQ multiplex PCR; TCRdb's version includes in-frame clones alone and lacks a portion of them. The sample contains under 50,000 clones, approximately 88% of which appear only once. Material: peripheral blood. Receptor source: a woman between 40 and 55 years old with acute or convalescent COVID-19.

The V gene is TRBV11-2, the J gene TRBJ1-2, with TRBD1 matching over 8 bases. The CDR3 runs to 14 residues. The ends lost 5 bases at V and 4 bases at J; junction bases unmatched: 6. Germline values: CDR1 SGHAT, CDR2 FQNNGV. CDR3 sequence: CASSAITGGYGYTF. The CDR3 nucleotides are TGTGCCAGCAGCGCCATTACAGGGGGCTATGGCTACACCTTC.

The chain links TRBV6-2 or TRBV6-3 to TRBJ2-1; D remains unclear. The germline gives CDR1 MNHEY, CDR2 SVGEGT. Trimming removed 2 bases from V and 7 bases from J, with 6 bases in between. The CDR3 runs 12 residues. In DNA, the CDR3 is TGTGCCAGCAGTTACCTCCAGAATGAGCAGTTCTTC. Its protein product is CASSYLQNEQFF.

This clone was seen once. The chain couples TRBV6-2 or TRBV6-3 to TRBJ2-4; weak D call: TRBD2 (5 bases). Deletions cut 2 bases from V and 3 bases from J, with 14 bases between. Germline V CDR1 and CDR2: MNHEY, SVGEGT. The CDR3 has 16 residues. The CDR3 loop is CASSYAADLSKNIQYF. The CDR3 DNA is TGTGCCAGCAGTTACGCAGCGGACTTAAGCAAAAACATTCAGTACTTC.

This chain uses TRBV6-5 with TRBJ2-1, with 7 bases fitting TRBD2. Germline values: CDR1 MNHEY, CDR2 SVGAGI. V shed 4 bases, J shed 1 base, and the junction held 1 base outside the gene matches. The CDR3 covers 14 residues. The CDR3 DNA sequence: TGTGCCAGCAGTTGGCGGGGGTCCTACAATGAGCAGTTCTTC. Translation: CASSWRGSYNEQFF.